This TCR beta chain originates from a study of early T cells in non-severe SARS-CoV-2 infection. Study-level background: Sequencing of unsorted whole blood was done on bulk RNA, leaving chains unpaired.

This clonotype was seen many times. Its matching antigen is unknown. The length of the CDR3 is 17 residues. The germline V gene encodes CDR1 MNHNY and CDR2 SVGAGI (reference sequence). J was trimmed by 5 bases and V by 7 bases; bases with no gene match: 16. Study-wide findings and caveats: Private and CD4 specificities were missed by VDJdb matching, which favored anti-spike CD8 responses.

Attachment of unique molecular identifiers to individual cDNA molecules was performed. TCRdb passed the 5' RACE reads through MiXCR, listing each CDR3 protein once. The profile covers some 66,000 distinct CDR3 sequences, with roughly 9.1% appearing a single time and approximately 3% taken by the ten largest. The TCR originated in an adult who was a healthcare worker with PCR-confirmed SARS-CoV-2 infection or an uninfected control (not recorded which). The material sequenced was whole blood. The V and J genes are TRBV6-6 and TRBJ2-7; 11 bases map to TRBD2. The CDR3 nucleotides are TGTGCCAGCAAATCGCCTAGCGGGAGGAGTTGGATCGACGAGCAGTACTTC. It specifies CASKSPSGRSWIDEQYF.